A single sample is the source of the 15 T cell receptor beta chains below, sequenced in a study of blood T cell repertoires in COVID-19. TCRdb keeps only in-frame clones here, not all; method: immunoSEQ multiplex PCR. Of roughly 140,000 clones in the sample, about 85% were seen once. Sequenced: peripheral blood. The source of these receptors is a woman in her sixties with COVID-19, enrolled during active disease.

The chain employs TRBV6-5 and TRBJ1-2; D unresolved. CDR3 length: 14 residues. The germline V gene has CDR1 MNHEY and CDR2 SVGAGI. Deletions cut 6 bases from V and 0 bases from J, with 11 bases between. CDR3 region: CASRQNTANYGYTF. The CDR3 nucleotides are TGTGCCAGCAGACAAAACACCGCTAACTATGGCTACACCTTC.

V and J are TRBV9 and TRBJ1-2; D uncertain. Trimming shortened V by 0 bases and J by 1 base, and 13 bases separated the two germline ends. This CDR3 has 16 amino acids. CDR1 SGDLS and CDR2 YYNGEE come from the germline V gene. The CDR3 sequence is CASSVGGFGFNYGYTF. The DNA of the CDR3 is TGTGCCAGCAGCGTAGGAGGATTCGGGTTTAACTATGGCTACACCTTC.

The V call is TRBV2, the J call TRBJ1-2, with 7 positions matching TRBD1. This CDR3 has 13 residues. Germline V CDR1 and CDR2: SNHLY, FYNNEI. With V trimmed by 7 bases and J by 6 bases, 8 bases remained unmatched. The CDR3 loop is CASTRTGSHGYTF. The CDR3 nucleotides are TGTGCCAGCACAAGGACAGGTAGCCATGGCTACACCTTC.

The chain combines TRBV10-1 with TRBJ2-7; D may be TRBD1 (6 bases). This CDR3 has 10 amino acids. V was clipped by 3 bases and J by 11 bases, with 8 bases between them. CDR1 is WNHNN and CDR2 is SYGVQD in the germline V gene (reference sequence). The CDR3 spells CASSEAGEYV. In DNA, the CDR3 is TGCGCCAGCAGTGAAGCAGGGGAGTACGTC.

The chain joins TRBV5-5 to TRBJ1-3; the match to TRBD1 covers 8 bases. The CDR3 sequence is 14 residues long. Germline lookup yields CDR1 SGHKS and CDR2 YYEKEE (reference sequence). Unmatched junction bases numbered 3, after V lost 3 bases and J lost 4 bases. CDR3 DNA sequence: TGTGCCAGCAGCTCAGGACAGGGCGGAAACACCATATATTTT. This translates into CASSSGQGGNTIYF.

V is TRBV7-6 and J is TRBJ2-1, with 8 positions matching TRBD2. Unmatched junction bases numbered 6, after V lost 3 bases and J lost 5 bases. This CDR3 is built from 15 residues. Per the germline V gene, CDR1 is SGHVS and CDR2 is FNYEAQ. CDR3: CASSFGGAGHNEQFF. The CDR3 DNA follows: TGTGCCAGCAGCTTCGGGGGGGCTGGCCACAATGAGCAGTTCTTC.

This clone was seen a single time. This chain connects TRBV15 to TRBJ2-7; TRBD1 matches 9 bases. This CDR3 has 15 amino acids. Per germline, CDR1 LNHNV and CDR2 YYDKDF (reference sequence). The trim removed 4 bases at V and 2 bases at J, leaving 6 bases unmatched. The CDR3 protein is CATSISGTGPYEQYF. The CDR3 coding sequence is TGTGCCACCAGCATCAGTGGGACAGGGCCCTACGAGCAGTACTTC. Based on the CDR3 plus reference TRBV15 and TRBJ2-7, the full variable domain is DAMVIQNPRYQVTQFGKPVTLSCSQTLNHNVMYWYQQKSSQAPKLLFHYYDKDFNNEADTPDNFQSRRPNTSFCFLDIRSPGLGDTAMYLCATSISGTGPYEQYFGPGTRLTVT.

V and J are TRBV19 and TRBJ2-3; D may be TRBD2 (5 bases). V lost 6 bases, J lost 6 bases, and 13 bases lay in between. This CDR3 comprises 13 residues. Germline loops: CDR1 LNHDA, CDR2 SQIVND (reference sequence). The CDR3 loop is CASRQDSRDTQYF. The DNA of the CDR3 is TGTGCCAGTAGGCAGGACTCGAGGGATACGCAGTATTTT.

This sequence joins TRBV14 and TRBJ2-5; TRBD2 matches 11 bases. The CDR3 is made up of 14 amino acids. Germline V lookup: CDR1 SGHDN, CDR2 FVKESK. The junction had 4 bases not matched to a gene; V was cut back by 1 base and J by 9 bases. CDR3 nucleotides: TGTGCCAGCAGCCAAGCCGCTAGCGGGAGGCCCCAGTACTTC. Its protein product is CASSQAASGRPQYF.

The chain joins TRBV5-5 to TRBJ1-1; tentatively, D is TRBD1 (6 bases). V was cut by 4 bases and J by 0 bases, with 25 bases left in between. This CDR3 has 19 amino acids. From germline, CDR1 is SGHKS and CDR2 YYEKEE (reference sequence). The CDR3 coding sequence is TGTGCCAGCAGCCCCGAGCCTAAGACAGGAGTTGACATGAACACTGAAGCTTTCTTT. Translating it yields CASSPEPKTGVDMNTEAFF. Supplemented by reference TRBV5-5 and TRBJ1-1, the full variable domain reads DAGVTQSPTHLIKTRGQQVTLRCSPISGHKSVSWYQQVLGQGPQFIFQYYEKEERGRGNFPDRFSARQFPNYSSELNVNALLLGDSALYLCASSPEPKTGVDMNTEAFFGQGTRLTVV.

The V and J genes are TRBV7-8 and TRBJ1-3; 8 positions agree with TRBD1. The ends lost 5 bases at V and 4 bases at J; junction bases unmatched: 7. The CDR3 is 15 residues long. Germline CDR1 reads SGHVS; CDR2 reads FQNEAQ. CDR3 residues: CASSTDGDRGNTIYF. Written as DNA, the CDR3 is TGTGCCAGCAGCACCGACGGGGACAGGGGAAACACCATATATTTT.

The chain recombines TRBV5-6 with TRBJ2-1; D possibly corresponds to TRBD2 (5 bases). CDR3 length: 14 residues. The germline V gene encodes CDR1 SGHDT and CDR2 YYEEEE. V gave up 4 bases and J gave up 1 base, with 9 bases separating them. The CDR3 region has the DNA TGTGCCAGCAGCGACGGGGTATCCTACAATGAGCAGTTCTTC. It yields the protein CASSDGVSYNEQFF. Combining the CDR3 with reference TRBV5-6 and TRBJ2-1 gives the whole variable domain DAGVTQSPTHLIKTRGQQVTLRCSPKSGHDTVSWYQQALGQGPQFIFQYYEEEERQRGNFPDRFSGHQFPNYSSELNVNALLLGDSALYLCASSDGVSYNEQFFGPGTRLTVL.

CDR3 bases: TGTGCCAGCAGCCCTCACGTGGGGGCAAACACCATATATTTT. Protein product: CASSPHVGANTIYF. V is TRBV28 and J is TRBJ1-3, with D possibly TRBD1 on 6 matching bases. This CDR3 has 14 amino acids. The V gene's germline CDR1 is MDHEN and CDR2 SYDVKM. Between the trimmed V and J ends, which lost 6 bases and 6 bases, there was a span of 15 bases.

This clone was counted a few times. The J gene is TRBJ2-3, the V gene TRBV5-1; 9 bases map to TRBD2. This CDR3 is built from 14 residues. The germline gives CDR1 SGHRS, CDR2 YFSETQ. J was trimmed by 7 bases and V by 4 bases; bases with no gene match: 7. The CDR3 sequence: CASSLSGSPNTQYF. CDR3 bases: TGCGCCAGCAGCCTTAGCGGGAGTCCAAATACGCAGTATTTT. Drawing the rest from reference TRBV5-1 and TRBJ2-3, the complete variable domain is KAGVTQTPRYLIKTRGQQVTLSCSPISGHRSVSWYQQTPGQGLQFLFEYFSETQRNKGNFPGRFSGRQFSNSRSEMNVSTLELGDSALYLCASSLSGSPNTQYFGPGTRLTVL.

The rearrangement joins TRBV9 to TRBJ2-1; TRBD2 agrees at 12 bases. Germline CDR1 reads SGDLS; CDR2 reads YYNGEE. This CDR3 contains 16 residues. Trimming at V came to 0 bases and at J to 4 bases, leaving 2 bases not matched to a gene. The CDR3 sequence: CASSVGTSGTYNEQFF. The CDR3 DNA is TGTGCCAGCAGCGTAGGGACTAGCGGGACTTACAATGAGCAGTTCTTC.